This T cell receptor beta chain was identified during a study of blood T cells in healthy people across ages. Findings and caveats of the study: The unsorted PBMCs prevented any conclusive comparison of naive versus antigen-experienced cells. Changes seen in expanded clonotypes were possibly confounded by donor CMV status left unknown.

Using a J-beta primer mix together with a sample-barcoded 5' primer, a second PCR was run for roughly 6 to 12 cycles. MiXCR, applied by TCRdb to the 5' RACE reads, yields one record per CDR3 protein. The sample yields roughly 830,000 distinct CDR3 sequences, about 59% seen once. As for this clonotype: The antigen is unknown.

The CDR3 runs 16 residues. V trimming: 4 bases; J trimming: 8 bases; junction bases outside the gene matches: 11. CDR1 and CDR2 (germline): LGHDT, YNNKEL (reference sequence). The TCR originated in a man aged 30 to 39 in good health. This chain uses TRBV3-1 with TRBJ1-6; the match to TRBD1 covers 7 bases. The sequenced sample consisted of blood. The CDR3 spells CASSLQRGQGDSPLHF. DNA for the CDR3: TGTGCCAGCAGCCTACAAAGGGGGCAGGGGGATTCACCCCTCCACTTT.